This is a list of T cell receptor beta chains from one sample in a study of beta chain features in type 1 diabetes. The protocol was immunoSEQ multiplex PCR, while the TCRdb copy is restricted to in-frame clones and leaves out a portion. The profile shows 600,000 to 700,000 clones, under 15% of them singletons. Sequencing was performed on naive CD4+ T cells from blood. These TCRs come from a young man with type 1 diabetes. Each CDR3 is given without its conserved first and last residue. The order of the fields is V gene, J gene, CDR3 protein.

TRBV2	TRBJ2-1	ASRPPGTEYNEQF
TRBV19	TRBJ1-6	ASSMTAASPWDNSPLH
TRBV9	TRBJ2-1	ASSADRLSYNEQF
TRBV13	TRBJ1-1	ASSLAVQKAF
TRBV28	TRBJ1-6	ASSLAGSPLH
TRBV7-2	TRBJ2-1	ASSSRDRGRNEQF
TRBV18	TRBJ1-5	ASSPAGGSNQPQH
TRBV6-5	TRBJ2-1	ASRAGTRYNEQF
TRBV4-1	TRBJ1-4	ASSQESGLATNEKLF
TRBV6-5	TRBJ1-2	ASSIGQGGYGYT